This section outlines one TCR beta chain sequence together with its context. The source of the sample is a study of shared clonotypes between healthy human individuals. The data were produced by immunoSEQ multiplex PCR, yet TCRdb's version contains in-frame clones alone and is incomplete. The sample yields 1,400,000 or so clones, approximately 98.5% seen once. Each of the donors was a healthy adult who was HIV-negative and had not had a recent acute infection or vaccination. Trimming stripped 8 bases from V and 2 bases from J, with 13 bases between. The CDR3 is 13 residues long. Germline V gives CDR1 MNHNS, CDR2 SASEGT.

Sample: naive CD4+ T cells sorted from blood. The subset: CD45RA+ positively selected. This receptor was taken from a man under 40 in good health. The genes are TRBV6-1 and TRBJ2-7, with D possibly TRBD2 on 6 matching bases. The CDR3 DNA reads as TGTGCCAGCGGTAGGGCGGGGCCCTACGAGCAGTACTTC. Encoded protein: CASGRAGPYEQYF.